The sequence of this T cell receptor (beta chain) was determined in a study of shared clonotypes between healthy human individuals. To note about this clone: The antigen remains undetermined.

Study-wide results and caveats: Expectations were that clonotype sharing among donors would be affected by sequencing depth. Non-shared clonotypes had lower generation probabilities than those shared by all four donors.

Germline-derived CDR1 and CDR2 are SGHRS and YFSETQ. Trimming stripped 4 bases from V and 2 bases from J, with 11 bases between. The CDR3 loop spans 14 amino acids. TCRdb keeps only in-frame clones here, not all; method: immunoSEQ multiplex PCR. The data show 2,500,000 or so clones, over 85% seen once. The specimen was naive CD4+ T cells sorted from blood. Indicated subset: CD45RA+ positively selected. The origin of this receptor is a man aged 18-30 years in good health. V usage is TRBV5-1 and J usage is TRBJ2-3; D possibly matches TRBD1 or TRBD2 (5 bases each). The CDR3 here is CASSTGTYTDTQYF. For the CDR3, the DNA is TGCGCCAGCAGCACCGGGACGTACACAGATACGCAGTATTTT.